These T cell receptor beta chains were read from a single sample in a study of blood T cells in healthy people across ages. Using its own MiXCR run on the 5' RACE reads, TCRdb lists one record per CDR3 protein. This table holds some 1.4 million distinct CDR3 sequences, 40% to 50% found once. Sequencing was performed on blood. Source of these receptors: a woman under 30 in good health. CDR3s include the opening cysteine and the closing phenylalanine or tryptophan. D genes are given only for firm matches. Size is stated for part of the rows, as once, few or many counts, or as a class when the clone is expanded.

TRBV6-5	.	.	TRBJ2-7	CASNRIGSEQYF	TGTGCCAGCAACCGAATTGGGTCCGAGCAGTACTTC
TRBV4-1	.	TRBD1	TRBJ1-2	CASSQVPTGLNGYTF	TGCGCCAGCAGCCAAGTCCCGACAGGGCTAAATGGCTACACCTTC
TRBV2	many	.	TRBJ2-1	CASSGLNSVRADEQFF	TGTGCCAGCAGTGGGTTAAATTCGGTCAGGGCCGATGAGCAGTTCTTC
TRBV6-1	.	TRBD2	TRBJ2-5	CASSVGLVPYQETQYF	TGTGCCAGCAGCGTCGGACTAGTCCCGTACCAAGAGACCCAGTACTTC
TRBV7-9	.	.	TRBJ2-3	CASRDLTDTQYF	TGTGCCAGCCGGGACTTGACAGATACGCAGTATTTT
TRBV7-2	few	.	TRBJ2-7	CASSLVGPGLKSYEQYF	TGTGCCAGCAGCTTAGTAGGCCCGGGCCTAAAATCCTACGAGCAGTACTTC
TRBV4-2	.	TRBD2	TRBJ2-5	CASSHPGSAGVKETQYF	TGTGCCAGCAGCCATCCCGGTAGTGCGGGAGTGAAAGAGACCCAGTACTTC
TRBV4-2	.	.	TRBJ1-3	CASSQVDAPTIYF	TGTGCCAGCAGCCAAGTCGATGCCCCTACCATATATTTT
TRBV29-1	.	TRBD2	TRBJ2-3	CSVEGLAGSDTQYF	TGCAGCGTTGAGGGACTAGCGGGGTCAGATACGCAGTATTTT
TRBV12-3/TRBV12-4	few	.	TRBJ2-2	CASTFRGAKVTGELFF	TGTGCCAGCACGTTCCGAGGGGCTAAAGTGACCGGGGAGCTGTTTTTT
TRBV7-7	few	.	TRBJ2-3	CASSFRGDATDTQYF	TGTGCCAGCAGCTTCAGGGGGGACGCCACAGATACGCAGTATTTT
TRBV10-3	.	.	TRBJ2-6	CAISESTSISGANVLTF	TGTGCCATCAGTGAGTCCACATCTATTTCTGGGGCCAACGTCCTGACTTTC
TRBV6-5	few	.	TRBJ2-7	CASSSTGYGGEQYF	TGTGCCAGCAGTTCAACAGGGTATGGTGGCGAGCAGTACTTC
TRBV12-3/TRBV12-4	.	.	TRBJ2-7	CASSLFGSYEQYF	TGTGCCAGCAGCCTTTTCGGCTCCTACGAGCAGTACTTC
TRBV6-1	.	TRBD1	TRBJ2-1	CASSRSTGQGSYNEQFF	TGTGCCAGCAGCCGTTCGACAGGGCAGGGTTCCTACAATGAGCAGTTCTTC
TRBV20-1	.	TRBD2	TRBJ2-4	CSAQRLAGGEQYF	TGCAGTGCCCAACGACTAGCGGGCGGAGAGCAGTACTTC
TRBV28	.	.	TRBJ2-7	CASRPEGTPLYEQYF	TGTGCCAGCAGACCGGAGGGGACCCCACTCTACGAGCAGTACTTC
TRBV2	few	.	TRBJ2-3	CASSDPPAHGAQYF	TGTGCCAGCAGTGACCCCCCGGCCCACGGGGCGCAGTATTTT
TRBV6-5	few	.	TRBJ2-7	CASSYSQGAPYEQYF	TGTGCCAGCAGTTACTCGCAGGGTGCCCCGTACGAGCAGTACTTC
TRBV2	.	.	TRBJ1-5	CASSEAAGTFSNQPQHF	TGTGCCAGCAGTGAAGCGGCCGGGACATTTAGCAATCAGCCCCAGCATTTT
TRBV15	.	TRBD1	TRBJ2-1	CATSSAGTGSNEQFF	TGTGCCACCAGCTCCGCTGGGACAGGGTCCAATGAGCAGTTCTTC
TRBV20-1	.	.	TRBJ2-3	CSAPRGISDTQYF	TGCAGTGCCCCACGCGGCATCTCAGATACGCAGTATTTT
TRBV24-1	.	.	TRBJ2-1	CATSDLRNNEQFF	TGTGCCACCAGTGATTTGAGGAACAATGAGCAGTTCTTC
TRBV12-3/TRBV12-4	.	.	TRBJ2-1	CASSFGTKYNEQFF	TGTGCCAGCAGTTTCGGGACCAAATACAATGAGCAGTTCTTC
TRBV7-2	.	.	TRBJ1-2	CASSFPGANYGYTF	TGTGCCAGCAGCTTCCCCGGGGCTAACTATGGCTACACCTTC
TRBV12-3/TRBV12-4	.	.	TRBJ2-3	CASGGGELVRTDVQYF	TGTGCCAGCGGGGGTGGAGAGCTGGTTAGGACAGATGTGCAATATTTT
TRBV7-9	.	.	TRBJ2-2	CASSLAPGAVTGELFF	TGTGCCAGCAGCTTAGCGCCGGGGGCGGTGACCGGGGAGCTGTTTTTT
TRBV20-1	.	.	TRBJ1-1	CSAGGGPNTEAFF	TGCAGTGCTGGGGGGGGACCGAACACTGAAGCTTTCTTT
TRBV12-3/TRBV12-4	.	.	TRBJ2-3	CASSHPKLWRTDTQYF	TGTGCCAGCAGCCACCCCAAGTTGTGGCGGACAGATACGCAGTATTTT
TRBV27	.	.	TRBJ2-3	CASLGVSTYTQYF	TGTGCCAGCCTCGGGGTCAGCACATATACGCAGTATTTT
TRBV27	few	TRBD2	TRBJ2-5	CASSSYGGGQETQYF	TGTGCCAGCAGTTCCTATGGGGGGGGACAAGAGACCCAGTACTTC
TRBV7-8	.	.	TRBJ2-1	CASSPQSTTYNEQFF	TGTGCCAGCAGCCCTCAGAGCACAACCTACAATGAGCAGTTCTTC
TRBV6-1	few	TRBD1	TRBJ2-2	CASSPRTGPTGELFF	TGTGCCAGCAGTCCCAGGACAGGTCCAACCGGGGAGCTGTTTTTT
TRBV4-2	few	TRBD1	TRBJ1-2	CASSQGQGPNYGYTF	TGTGCCAGCAGCCAAGGACAGGGACCTAACTATGGCTACACCTTC
TRBV20-1	many	.	TRBJ1-2	CSAPQPTNYGYTF	TGCAGTGCTCCCCAACCAACTAACTATGGCTACACCTTC
TRBV11-3	.	TRBD2	TRBJ2-5	CASSSGGTKYF	TGTGCCAGCAGCTCGGGGGGGACCAAGTACTTC
TRBV28	.	.	TRBJ2-7	CASNVAGKGYEQYF	TGTGCCAGCAATGTTGCAGGGAAGGGCTACGAGCAGTACTTC
TRBV4-1	few	.	TRBJ2-7	CASSQELGRAGYEQYF	TGCGCCAGCAGCCAAGAACTGGGCAGGGCTGGCTACGAGCAGTACTTC
TRBV24-1	once	TRBD1	TRBJ2-2	CATSDRQGGELFF	TGTGCCACCAGTGATCGACAGGGTGGGGAGCTGTTTTTT
TRBV10-3	few	.	TRBJ2-3	CATQFLLTDTQYF	TGTGCCACCCAGTTTCTGCTCACAGATACGCAGTATTTT
TRBV27	few	TRBD1	TRBJ1-5	CASAPTGGRGQPQHF	TGTGCCAGCGCTCCAACAGGGGGCAGGGGTCAGCCCCAGCATTTT
TRBV24-1	.	TRBD2	TRBJ2-5	CATSDWGTSGMNEQYF	TGTGCCACCAGTGATTGGGGGACTAGCGGGATGAATGAGCAGTACTTC
TRBV27	few	TRBD2	TRBJ2-1	CASSFAPPGLAGGLEQFF	TGTGCCAGCAGCTTCGCGCCCCCGGGACTAGCGGGGGGCTTAGAGCAGTTCTTC
TRBV20-1	.	TRBD1	TRBJ1-1	CSAKEVLGQGSTEAFF	TGCAGTGCTAAAGAAGTTCTGGGACAGGGGAGCACTGAAGCTTTCTTT
TRBV20-1	.	.	TRBJ1-6	CSARDLGSGSYNSPLHF	TGCAGTGCTAGAGATCTCGGCTCCGGCTCCTATAATTCACCCCTCCACTTT
TRBV3-1	.	.	TRBJ1-4	CASSQDLRVLWANEKLFF	TGTGCCAGCAGCCAAGATCTTCGGGTTTTGTGGGCTAATGAAAAACTGTTTTTT
TRBV2	few	.	TRBJ2-2	CASSFLPGTQNTGELFF	TGTGCCAGCAGTTTTCTACCCGGGACACAGAACACCGGGGAGCTGTTTTTT
TRBV6-1	.	TRBD1	TRBJ1-2	CASSGGTGGGNYGYTF	TGTGCCAGCAGTGGAGGGACAGGTGGAGGTAACTATGGCTACACCTTC
TRBV4-1	.	TRBD1	TRBJ1-1	CASSQVGGTAEAFF	TGCGCCAGCAGCCAAGTAGGGGGCACGGCTGAAGCTTTCTTT
TRBV21-1	few	.	TRBJ2-7	CASSFQTGYYGYEQYF	TGTGCCAGCAGCTTCCAGACAGGGTATTATGGCTACGAGCAGTACTTC
TRBV7-8	once	TRBD1	TRBJ2-1	CASRLRQGTFF	TGTGCCAGCAGACTCCGACAGGGAACGTTCTTC
TRBV20-1	.	TRBD1	TRBJ2-7	CSALSRDRAYEQYF	TGCAGTGCTCTCAGCCGGGACAGGGCCTACGAGCAGTACTTC
TRBV3-1	many	.	TRBJ2-7	CASSPRDSSSYEQYF	TGTGCCAGCAGCCCCCGGGACTCCAGCTCCTACGAGCAGTACTTC
TRBV12-3/TRBV12-4	once	TRBD2	TRBJ2-1	CASRITLAGGDGQFF	TGTGCCAGCAGAATAACCCTAGCGGGGGGGGACGGGCAGTTCTTC
TRBV2	.	.	TRBJ2-5	CAIFFGTPQETQYF	TGTGCCATTTTTTTTGGGACACCGCAAGAGACCCAGTACTTC
TRBV20-1	.	TRBD2	TRBJ2-3	CSARPLAGGTDTQYF	TGCAGTGCCCGCCCCCTTGCGGGGGGGACCGATACGCAGTATTTT
TRBV5-1	.	TRBD1	TRBJ2-1	CASSIGSGTGFDEQFF	TGCGCCAGCAGCATTGGTTCCGGGACAGGGTTCGATGAGCAGTTCTTC
TRBV7-9	few	.	TRBJ1-2	CASSLEGGTGYGYTF	TGTGCCAGCAGCTTAGAAGGGGGGACCGGCTATGGCTACACCTTC
TRBV9	few	TRBD1	TRBJ2-5	CASSGPIQGVEETQYF	TGTGCCAGCAGCGGCCCCATTCAGGGGGTGGAAGAGACCCAGTACTTC